This T cell receptor (beta chain) was sequenced in a study of cytomegalovirus exposure and HLA in healthy donors. PCR employed 60 Vbeta and 13 Jbeta primers. The repertoire was sequenced with immunoSEQ multiplex PCR; TCRdb's copy has only in-frame clones and lacks some. This sample's table has 50,000 to 70,000 clones. V shed 6 bases and J 10 bases; nucleotides not matched to a gene: 14. The CDR3 runs 15 residues. Germline-derived CDR1 and CDR2 are SGHAT and FQNNGV. Sequenced: PBMCs. This clonotype originated in a woman younger than 35 in good health and CMV-seronegative. This chain joins TRBV11-2 and TRBJ2-1; 8 nucleotides line up with TRBD1. CDR3 nucleotides: TGTGCCAGCAGGCCCGTAGTTGGAAGGGACAGGGAGCAGTTCTTC. It is translated as CASRPVVGRDREQFF.